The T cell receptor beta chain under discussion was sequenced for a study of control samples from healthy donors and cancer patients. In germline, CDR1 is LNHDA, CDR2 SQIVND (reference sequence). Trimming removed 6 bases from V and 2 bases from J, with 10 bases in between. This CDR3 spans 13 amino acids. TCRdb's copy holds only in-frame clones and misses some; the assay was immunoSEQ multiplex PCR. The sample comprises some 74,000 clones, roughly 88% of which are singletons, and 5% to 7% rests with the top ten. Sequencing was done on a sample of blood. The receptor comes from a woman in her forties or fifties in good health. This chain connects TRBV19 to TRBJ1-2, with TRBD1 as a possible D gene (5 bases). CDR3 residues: CASRKDINYGYTF. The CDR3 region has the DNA TGTGCCAGTAGGAAGGACATCAACTATGGCTACACCTTC.